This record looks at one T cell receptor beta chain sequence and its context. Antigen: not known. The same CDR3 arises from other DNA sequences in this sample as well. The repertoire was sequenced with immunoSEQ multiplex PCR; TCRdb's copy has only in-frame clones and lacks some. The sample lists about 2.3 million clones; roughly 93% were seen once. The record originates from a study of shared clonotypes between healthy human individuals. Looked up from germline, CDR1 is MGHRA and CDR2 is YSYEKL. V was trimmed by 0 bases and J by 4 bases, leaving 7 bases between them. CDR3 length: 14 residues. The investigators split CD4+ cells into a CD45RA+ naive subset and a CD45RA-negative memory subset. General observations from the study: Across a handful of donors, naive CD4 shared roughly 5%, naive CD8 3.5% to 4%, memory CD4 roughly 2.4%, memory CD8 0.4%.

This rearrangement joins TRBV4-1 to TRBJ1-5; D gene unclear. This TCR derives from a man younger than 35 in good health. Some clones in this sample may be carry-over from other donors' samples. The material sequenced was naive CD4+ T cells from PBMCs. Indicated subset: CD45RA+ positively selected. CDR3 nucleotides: TGCGCCAGCAGCCAAGAGGGTGGGAATCAGCCCCAGCATTTT. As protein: CASSQEGGNQPQHF.